Presented here are 14 T cell receptor beta chains from one specimen sequenced in a study of Ad26.COV2.S vaccination and SARS-CoV-2 variants. Only in-frame clones appear in the TCRdb table, and some are missing; sequencing was by immunoSEQ multiplex PCR. The table has hundreds of thousands of clones, around 89% seen once; the top ten hold 6.4%. Treatment reported: roughly 19 received Ad26.COV2.S at low or high dose, single or two shots; 5 received placebo; per-sample allocation not given. Sampling happened 63 days after the first vaccine or placebo injection. The sample consisted of peripheral blood, taken in a trial of Ad26.COV2.S vaccine versus placebo. The origin of the receptors is a person between 18 and 65 years old who received the Ad26.COV2.S COVID-19 vaccine or a placebo.

The chain links TRBV30 to TRBJ2-7; 11 bases align to TRBD1. V dropped 2 bases and J dropped 0; count of bases not matched to a gene: 9. CDR3 length: 17 amino acids. Germline V gives CDR1 GTSNPN, CDR2 SVGIG (reference sequence). CDR3 protein: CAWSLGTGGKSSYEQYF. Here the CDR3 DNA reads TGTGCCTGGAGTCTCGGGACAGGGGGGAAAAGCTCCTACGAGCAGTACTTC.

This sequence joins TRBV19 and TRBJ1-5; D is possibly TRBD1 (5 bases). The CDR3 has 16 amino acids. V lost 9 bases and J lost 6, with 24 bases in between. Germline loops: CDR1 LNHDA, CDR2 SQIVND (reference sequence). The CDR3 here is CASRQQAKLAIQPQHF. As DNA, the CDR3 is TGTGCCAGCCGACAACAGGCGAAACTAGCAATTCAGCCCCAGCATTTT.

The V and J genes are TRBV7-2 and TRBJ1-2; 7 positions match TRBD1. This CDR3 contains 14 residues. Trimming cost V 2 bases and J 2 bases; bases outside gene matches: 2. The V gene's germline CDR1 is SGHTA and CDR2 FQGNSA. Written as DNA, the CDR3 is TGTGCCAGCAGCTTATCGACAGGGAACTATGGCTACACCTTC. This sequence encodes CASSLSTGNYGYTF.

The V gene is TRBV5-6, the J gene TRBJ1-5; 10 positions match TRBD1. V dropped 4 bases and J dropped 7; count of bases not matched to a gene: 8. This CDR3 comprises 15 residues. In germline, CDR1 is SGHDT, CDR2 YYEEEE. The CDR3 loop reads CASSPWDRGGQPQHF. Written as DNA, the CDR3 is TGTGCCAGCAGCCCCTGGGACAGGGGCGGACAGCCCCAGCATTTT. The full variable domain, in which reference TRBV5-6 and TRBJ1-5 provide the parts outside the CDR3, is DAGVTQSPTHLIKTRGQQVTLRCSPKSGHDTVSWYQQALGQGPQFIFQYYEEEERQRGNFPDRFSGHQFPNYSSELNVNALLLGDSALYLCASSPWDRGGQPQHFGDGTRLSIL.

The rearrangement links TRBV5-4 to TRBJ2-3; TRBD2 might be the D (5 bases). The CDR3 loop spans 15 amino acids. Trimming removed 0 bases from V and 5 bases from J, with 13 bases in between. From germline, CDR1 is SGHNT and CDR2 YYREEE (reference sequence). The CDR3 nucleotides are TGTGCCAGCAGCTTGGCGGGGTCGAGAGAAGATACGCAGTATTTT. It yields the protein CASSLAGSREDTQYF.

The chain has TRBV11-2 and TRBJ2-7, with D hard to call. V was cut by 6 bases and J by 0 bases, with 18 bases left in between. Germline V gene lookup returns CDR1 SGHAT and CDR2 FQNNGV. The CDR3 extends over 16 amino acids. The CDR3 loop is CASRSPAERVSYEQYF. CDR3 DNA sequence: TGTGCCAGCAGATCCCCGGCGGAAAGGGTCTCCTACGAGCAGTACTTC.

This chain links TRBV7-2 with TRBJ1-2, with D perhaps matching TRBD1 (5 bases). Trimming removed 4 bases at V and 5 bases at J, with 17 bases between. Per the germline V gene, CDR1 is SGHTA and CDR2 is FQGNSA. This CDR3 has 15 amino acids. The DNA for the CDR3 is TGTGCCAGCAGCTCCACGGAGACAGCTCCATATGGCTACACCTTC. Protein: CASSSTETAPYGYTF.

This chain joins TRBV6-6 and TRBJ2-7, with D unclear. V lost 0 bases and J 4 bases, leaving 10 bases between the germline ends. Per the germline V gene, CDR1 is MNHNY and CDR2 is SVGAGI (reference sequence). This CDR3 is 14 amino acids long. CDR3 sequence: CASSYSITVYEQYF. The CDR3 bases are TGTGCCAGCAGTTACTCGATTACGGTTTACGAGCAGTACTTC.

V is TRBV6-2 or TRBV6-3 and J is TRBJ1-1; 8 nucleotides agree with TRBD1. The V gene end was trimmed by 5 bases and the J gene end by 4 bases; junction bases not matched to a gene: 6. The CDR3 contains 14 residues. The germline V gene encodes CDR1 MNHEY and CDR2 SVGEGT. CDR3: CASSLTGGSTEAFF. The CDR3 bases are TGTGCCAGCAGTCTCACAGGGGGGAGCACTGAAGCTTTCTTT.

The V call is TRBV2, the J call TRBJ1-4; tentative D call: TRBD1 (5 bases). The V and J ends lost 7 bases and 8 bases respectively, with 17 bases between them. This CDR3 has 14 amino acids. Germline V lookup: CDR1 SNHLY, CDR2 FYNNEI. CDR3 nucleotide sequence: TGTGCCAGCAATATGAGGAGGGGTGGCGAAAAACTGTTTTTT. Translation: CASNMRRGGEKLFF. Combining the CDR3 with reference TRBV2 and TRBJ1-4 gives the whole variable domain EPEVTQTPSHQVTQMGQEVILRCVPISNHLYFYWYRQILGQKVEFLVSFYNNEISEKSEIFDDQFSVERPDGSNFTLKIRSTKLEDSAMYFCASNMRRGGEKLFFGSGTQLSVL.

V and J are TRBV27 and TRBJ2-1; no definite D call. Germline assignment: CDR1 MNHEY and CDR2 SMNVEV (reference sequence). The CDR3 consists of 11 residues. The V end was cut by 6 bases, the J end by 7 bases, with 7 bases between. The CDR3 sequence is CASRFGNEQFF. For the CDR3, the DNA is TGTGCCAGCAGGTTCGGGAATGAGCAGTTCTTC.

This rearrangement joins TRBV28 to TRBJ1-1; D gene uncertain. Trimming cost V 6 bases and J 1 base, with 18 bases left between them. This CDR3 has 16 residues. CDR1 and CDR2 from the germline V gene are MDHEN and SYDVKM. The CDR3 nucleotides read TGTGCCAGCAGCACCCCCTCGGGAGGAAAGAACACTGAAGCTTTCTTT. It codes for CASSTPSGGKNTEAFF.

The genes are TRBV4-2 and TRBJ1-5; D is perhaps TRBD1 (5 bases). Trimming took 1 base from V and 3 from J, leaving 7 bases between them. This CDR3 is 14 amino acids long. The germline CDR1 and CDR2 sequences are LGHNA and YNFKEQ. CDR3 nucleotides: TGTGCCAGCAGCCAAGGACAGATCAATCAGCCCCAGCATTTT. Encoded protein: CASSQGQINQPQHF.

CDR3 loop: CATSRRQGQRDGYTF. The CDR3 bases are TGTGCCACCAGCAGACGACAGGGACAACGGGATGGCTACACCTTC. The chain employs TRBV15 and TRBJ1-2, with 7 bases lining up with TRBD1. Germline values: CDR1 LNHNV, CDR2 YYDKDF (reference sequence). There are 15 residues in the CDR3. The V and J ends lost 2 bases and 6 bases, in that order; junction bases with no gene match: 9.